The rows below give T cell receptor beta chains drawn from one sample of a study of OX40 agonist ivuxolimab in advanced cancers. Using immunoSEQ multiplex PCR, the repertoire was profiled, and TCRdb retains in-frame clones only, with some absent. The sample yields roughly 77,000 clones, 84% seen once. The starting material was CD4+ or CD8+ T cells sorted from blood, obtained in a trial of the OX40 agonist ivuxolimab. The receptors shown here come from an adult with an advanced solid tumor such as melanoma, head and neck, liver or kidney cancer. Both conserved end residues are part of each CDR3. D genes are given only for firm matches. Rows give clone size only sometimes, using once, few, many, or a class for an expanded clone.

J gene: TRBJ2-6; D gene: .; clone size: once; V gene: TRBV14; CDR3 DNA: TGTGCCAGCAGCCAAGGGATATCTGGGGCCAACGTCCTGACTTTC; CDR3 protein: CASSQGISGANVLTF
J gene: TRBJ2-7; D gene: .; clone size: .; V gene: TRBV18; CDR3 DNA: TGTGCCAGCTCACCGGAACAGGGTGGCCACGAGCAGTACTTC; CDR3 protein: CASSPEQGGHEQYF
J gene: TRBJ1-3; D gene: .; clone size: .; V gene: TRBV19; CDR3 DNA: TGTGCCAGTAGTAGAGCCAGGGCGCTCTCTGGAAACACCATATATTTT; CDR3 protein: CASSRARALSGNTIYF
J gene: TRBJ1-6; D gene: .; clone size: .; V gene: TRBV28; CDR3 DNA: TGTGCCAGCAGTTTATATGGCGGGGGGGGCCGCTCGGCCCTCCACTTT; CDR3 protein: CASSLYGGGGRSALHF
J gene: TRBJ1-6; D gene: .; clone size: .; V gene: TRBV7-2; CDR3 DNA: TGTGCCAGCAACAGGTCCCCCTCTGATAATTCACCCCTCCACTTT; CDR3 protein: CASNRSPSDNSPLHF
J gene: TRBJ2-6; D gene: .; clone size: .; V gene: TRBV7-2; CDR3 DNA: TGTGCCAGCAGGATTGGCAGCTCTGGGGCCAACGTCCTGACTTTC; CDR3 protein: CASRIGSSGANVLTF
J gene: TRBJ2-3; D gene: TRBD1; clone size: .; V gene: TRBV28; CDR3 DNA: TGTGCCAGCAGCCCCTCCGGGACAGAGCAGTATTTT; CDR3 protein: CASSPSGTEQYF
J gene: TRBJ2-3; D gene: .; clone size: .; V gene: TRBV6-5; CDR3 DNA: TGTGCCAGCAGCCCGCCCTCGGTAGCGGCGATACAGTATTTT; CDR3 protein: CASSPPSVAAIQYF
J gene: TRBJ2-5; D gene: TRBD1; clone size: .; V gene: TRBV7-9; CDR3 DNA: TGTGCCAGCAGTCACAGGGGGAACCAAGAGACCCAGTACTTC; CDR3 protein: CASSHRGNQETQYF
J gene: TRBJ2-7; D gene: TRBD2; clone size: .; V gene: TRBV19; CDR3 DNA: TGTGCCAGTAGTCCTGGTAGCGGGAGGGCCAGCCCCTACGAGCAGTACTTC; CDR3 protein: CASSPGSGRASPYEQYF
J gene: TRBJ2-1; D gene: .; clone size: .; V gene: TRBV18; CDR3 DNA: TGTGCCAGCTCCACGGACCTTTACAATGAGCAGTTCTTC; CDR3 protein: CASSTDLYNEQFF
J gene: TRBJ2-3; D gene: .; clone size: .; V gene: TRBV21-1; CDR3 DNA: TGTGCCAGCAGTACAGGGGGCACCTTCCCAGATACGCAGTATTTT; CDR3 protein: CASSTGGTFPDTQYF
J gene: TRBJ1-2; D gene: .; clone size: .; V gene: TRBV6-6; CDR3 DNA: TGTGCCAGCAGTTACTCGTCAGGGTATAACGGCTACACCTTC; CDR3 protein: CASSYSSGYNGYTF
J gene: TRBJ2-1; D gene: TRBD2; clone size: once; V gene: TRBV11-3; CDR3 DNA: TGTGCCAGCAGCCGCGGCCCCCTAGCGGGGAATGAGCAGTTCTTC; CDR3 protein: CASSRGPLAGNEQFF
J gene: TRBJ2-7; D gene: .; clone size: .; V gene: TRBV5-4; CDR3 DNA: TGTGCCAGCAGCTCCATCGGGGCAACAACCTACGAGCAGTACTTC; CDR3 protein: CASSSIGATTYEQYF
J gene: TRBJ2-1; D gene: .; clone size: .; V gene: TRBV9; CDR3 DNA: TGTGCCAGCAGCGTGTCTGTGGGGGGGCATAGTGAGCAGTTCTTC; CDR3 protein: CASSVSVGGHSEQFF
J gene: TRBJ2-7; D gene: .; clone size: .; V gene: TRBV5-5; CDR3 DNA: TGTGCCAGCAGCCCGACGACGGTAAGCTACTACGAGCAGTACTTC; CDR3 protein: CASSPTTVSYYEQYF
J gene: TRBJ2-3; D gene: TRBD1; clone size: few; V gene: TRBV10-3; CDR3 DNA: TGTGCCATCAAAGGGACAGGGGGCTTCACAGATACGCAGTATTTT; CDR3 protein: CAIKGTGGFTDTQYF
J gene: TRBJ2-5; D gene: TRBD2; clone size: .; V gene: TRBV5-1; CDR3 DNA: TGCGCCAGCAGTCGGGGGACTAGCCCAGAGACCCAGTACTTC; CDR3 protein: CASSRGTSPETQYF
J gene: TRBJ1-5; D gene: TRBD1; clone size: .; V gene: TRBV7-2; CDR3 DNA: TGTGCCAGCAGTTCGGACAGGGCCCGCAATCAGCCCCAGCATTTT; CDR3 protein: CASSSDRARNQPQHF
J gene: TRBJ1-6; D gene: TRBD1; clone size: .; V gene: TRBV5-1; CDR3 DNA: TGCGCCAGCAGCTTGATACAGGGGGAATCACCCCTCCACTTT; CDR3 protein: CASSLIQGESPLHF
J gene: TRBJ1-1; D gene: .; clone size: .; V gene: TRBV5-1; CDR3 DNA: TGCGCCAGCAGCGTGGGACTGGGTCCGAACACTGAAGCTTTCTTT; CDR3 protein: CASSVGLGPNTEAFF
J gene: TRBJ2-1; D gene: .; clone size: .; V gene: TRBV7-2; CDR3 DNA: TGTGCCAGCAGCTTAGGAGGTGTCGACAATGAGCAGTTCTTC; CDR3 protein: CASSLGGVDNEQFF
J gene: TRBJ1-5; D gene: .; clone size: .; V gene: TRBV7-2; CDR3 DNA: TGTGCCAGCAGCGGCGGGGGTTTTTATCAGCCCCAGCATTTT; CDR3 protein: CASSGGGFYQPQHF
J gene: TRBJ1-2; D gene: .; clone size: .; V gene: TRBV11-2; CDR3 DNA: TGTGCCAGCAGCTTAGATACCGGGATGTCCTACACCTTC; CDR3 protein: CASSLDTGMSYTF
J gene: TRBJ1-1; D gene: TRBD1; clone size: .; V gene: TRBV19; CDR3 DNA: TGTGCCAGTAGTATCTGGAGACAGGGTCGAAAGGGGGGCACTGAAGCTTTCTTT; CDR3 protein: CASSIWRQGRKGGTEAFF
J gene: TRBJ2-1; D gene: .; clone size: .; V gene: TRBV29-1; CDR3 DNA: TGCAGCGTTGATAGTACTATTGAAGGTGAGCAGTTCTTC; CDR3 protein: CSVDSTIEGEQFF
J gene: TRBJ2-3; D gene: TRBD1; clone size: .; V gene: TRBV18; CDR3 DNA: TGTGCCAGCTCACCACCGGGACAGCCATCGGTGCAGTATTTT; CDR3 protein: CASSPPGQPSVQYF
J gene: TRBJ2-1; D gene: .; clone size: .; V gene: TRBV7-9; CDR3 DNA: TGTGCCAGCAGCTTATTGCGGGGTTTAAATGAGCAGTTCTTC; CDR3 protein: CASSLLRGLNEQFF